This T cell receptor beta chain was obtained from a study of T cells after yellow fever vaccination. Template switching with 5'RACE generated the TCR cDNA and added a universal primer site and UMIs. Using its own MiXCR run on the 5' RACE reads, TCRdb lists one record per CDR3 protein. The sample carries 250,000 to 350,000 distinct CDR3 sequences, about 4.5% recorded once. CDR3 length equals 12 residues. Germline V gene sequence: CDR1 DFQATT, CDR2 SNEGSKA (reference sequence). The germline V and J ends were trimmed by 6 bases and 3 bases, with 12 bases remaining between them. This clonotype was counted at least ten times.

The sequenced sample was PBMCs, obtained 15 days after the yellow fever booster vaccination. V is TRBV20-1 and J is TRBJ2-7, with D perhaps matching TRBD1 (6 bases). The receptor comes from a man between 18 and 29 years old who received the YFV17D yellow fever vaccine. CDR3: CSARTDDYEQYF. The CDR3 coding sequence is TGCAGTGCCAGGACAGACGACTACGAGCAGTACTTC.